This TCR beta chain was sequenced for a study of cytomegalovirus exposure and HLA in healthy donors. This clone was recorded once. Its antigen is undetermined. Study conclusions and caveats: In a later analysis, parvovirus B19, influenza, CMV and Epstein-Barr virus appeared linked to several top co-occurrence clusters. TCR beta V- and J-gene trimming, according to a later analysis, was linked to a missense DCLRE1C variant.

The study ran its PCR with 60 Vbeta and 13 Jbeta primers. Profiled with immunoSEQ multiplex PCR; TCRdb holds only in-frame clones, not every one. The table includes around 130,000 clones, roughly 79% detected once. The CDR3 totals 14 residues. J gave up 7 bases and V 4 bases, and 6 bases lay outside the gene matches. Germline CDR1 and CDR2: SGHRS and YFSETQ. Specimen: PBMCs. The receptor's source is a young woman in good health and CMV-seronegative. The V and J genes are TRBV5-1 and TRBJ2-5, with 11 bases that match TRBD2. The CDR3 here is CASSPGTSGSTQYF. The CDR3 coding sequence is TGCGCCAGCAGCCCCGGGACTAGCGGTTCGACCCAGTACTTC.